The 8 T cell receptor beta chains in this list originate from one sample, sequenced in a study of Tregs in tolerant kidney transplant recipients. Generated by immunoSEQ multiplex PCR, the TCRdb table keeps only in-frame clones and is missing some. Across 48,000 or so clones, the top ten clones capture 0.85% of the sample. The source material was CD4+ T cells from blood, sampled before the transplant. The receptors originated from a human donor who received a combined kidney and bone marrow transplant.

Remarks on this clone: Coverage ceases 3 residues before the CDR3 finishes, and the germline J gene fills in the end. This chain uses TRBV7-2 with TRBJ1-4; 9 positions match TRBD1. The CDR3 spans 15 residues. Germline CDR1 is SGHTA and CDR2 is FQGNSA. Trimming at V came to 5 bases and at J to 8 bases, leaving 9 bases not matched to a gene. The DNA read from the CDR3 is TGTGCCAGCAGCCTCCGGACAGGGGTTGGGGAAAAA. Translated: CASSLRTGVGEK. The CDR3 as a whole reads CASSLRTGVGEKLFF.

As concerns this clone: Read sequence stops 3 residues before the CDR3 end, and the germline J gene provides the missing end. V usage is TRBV12-3 or TRBV12-4 and J usage is TRBJ1-2; 7 nucleotides align to TRBD1. The CDR3 contains 13 residues. Losses at the gene ends were 8 bases for V and 4 bases for J; bases not matched to a gene: 7. Incomplete CDR3 DNA: TGTGCCAGCCGTCAGGGGGGAGGCTATGGC. Protein product: CASRQGGGYG. From start to end, the CDR3 is CASRQGGGYGYTF.

In the case of this clone: The read is 3 residues too short to cover the CDR3 end, so that end is filled in from the germline J gene. The chain combines TRBV19 with TRBJ1-2; D remains ambiguous. Between the trimmed V and J ends, which lost 1 base and 4 bases, there was a span of 10 bases. Germline V gives CDR1 LNHDA, CDR2 SQIVND (reference sequence). The CDR3 consists of 14 residues. The sequenced CDR3 bases are TGTGCCAGTAGTATAGGAGGCAACAGCTATGGC. This sequence encodes CASSIGGNSYG. The entire CDR3 sequence reads CASSIGGNSYGYTF.

A remark on this clone: Read sequence stops 3 residues before the CDR3 end, and the germline J gene provides the missing end. This chain links TRBV20-1 with TRBJ1-5, with 7 nucleotides matching TRBD1. The CDR3 is made up of 14 amino acids. The ends lost 6 bases at V and 1 base at J; junction bases unmatched: 6. Germline CDR1 DFQATT, CDR2 SNEGSKA (reference sequence). The covered CDR3 bases are TGCAGTGCGATAGCAGGGGGAAGCAATCAGCCC. This encodes CSAIAGGSNQP. The whole CDR3 protein reads CSAIAGGSNQPQHF.

A remark on this clone: The CDR3 is cut off 3 residues early in the read; its end comes from the germline J gene. The V call is TRBV19, the J call TRBJ2-6; 8 nucleotides match TRBD2. The CDR3 covers 18 residues. CDR1 and CDR2 from the germline V gene are LNHDA and SQIVND (reference sequence). The junction had 11 bases not matched to a gene; V was cut back by 7 bases and J by 0 bases. The covered CDR3 bases are TGTGCCAGTACCCCTCTAGCGGGCTCGCCCTCTGGGGCCAACGTC. Protein: CASTPLAGSPSGANV. The whole CDR3 region reads CASTPLAGSPSGANVLTF.

In the case of this clone: The read comes to an end 3 residues before the CDR3 does, leaving the germline J gene to fill in the end. The chain employs TRBV18 and TRBJ2-7, with a possible D match to TRBD2 (5 bases). The CDR3 contains 13 residues. The germline gives CDR1 KGHSH, CDR2 LQKENI. V was shortened by 5 bases and J by 2 bases, with 10 bases between the two germline ends. CDR3 protein: CASSEGQAYEQYF. The sequenced CDR3 bases are TGTGCCAGCTCAGAGGGCCAGGCCTACGAG.

CDR3 in amino acids: CSASSQGFDTQYF. The CDR3 DNA, read in part, is TGCAGTGCTAGTAGCCAGGGCTTTGATACG. V is TRBV20-1 and J is TRBJ2-3; TRBD1 might be the D (5 bases). The read ends 3 residues shy of where the CDR3 ends; the end is completed using the germline J gene. Trimming took off 3 bases at V and 6 bases at J, with 13 bases between the two ends. Germline V gives CDR1 DFQATT, CDR2 SNEGSKA (reference sequence). This CDR3 spans 13 amino acids.

On this clone: The read halts 3 residues ahead of the CDR3 end, with the missing end drawn from the germline J gene. V and J are TRBV2 and TRBJ2-5; TRBD2 aligns across 10 bases. The V gene's germline CDR1 is SNHLY and CDR2 FYNNEI. The CDR3 length is 14 residues. Unmatched junction bases numbered 1, after V lost 6 bases and J lost 0 bases. The CDR3 here is CASRAGGYQETQYF. CDR3 DNA, as far as it was read: TGTGCCAGCAGAGCGGGAGGGTACCAAGAGACC. Together with reference TRBV2 and TRBJ2-5, the CDR3 gives the full variable domain: EPEVTQTPSHQVTQMGQEVILRCVPISNHLYFYWYRQILGQKVEFLVSFYNNEISEKSEIFDDQFSVERPDGSNFTLKIRSTKLEDSAMYFCASRAGGYQETQYFGPGTRLLVL.